These 25 T cell receptor beta chains were sequenced from one sample in a study of identical twins. TCRdb reanalysed the 5' RACE reads using MiXCR and keeps one entry per CDR3 protein. The sample includes around 670,000 distinct CDR3 sequences, 5.5% to 7.5% of them seen just once. The sample consisted of naive T cells sorted from blood. Every receptor here comes from a man aged 18 to 30 in good health.

This clonotype was detected only a few times. The V gene is TRBV20-1, the J gene TRBJ2-3, with unresolved D. Trimming removed 6 bases from V and 2 bases from J, with 15 bases in between. CDR1 and CDR2 (germline): DFQATT, SNEGSKA (reference sequence). The CDR3 consists of 14 residues. In DNA, the CDR3 is TGCAGTGCCCGGACCGTGGAGAACACAGATACGCAGTATTTT. The encoded protein is CSARTVENTDTQYF.

The CDR3 loop reads CASSPRTVSYEQYF. The CDR3 DNA sequence: TGTGCCAGCAGCCCCCGGACAGTCTCCTACGAGCAGTACTTC. The chain couples TRBV9 to TRBJ2-7; TRBD1 might be the D (6 bases). CDR1 and CDR2 from the germline V gene are SGDLS and YYNGEE. CDR3 size: 14 residues. Deletions cut 4 bases from V and 0 bases from J, with 11 bases between.

This clonotype came up many times. This rearrangement joins TRBV7-2 to TRBJ1-1; 8 nucleotides align to TRBD1. Losses at the gene ends were 5 bases for V and 4 bases for J; bases not matched to a gene: 6. CDR1 SGHTA and CDR2 FQGNSA come from the germline V gene. The CDR3 is 14 residues long. Here the CDR3 DNA reads TGTGCCAGCAGCCCACAGGGGGGCGGCACTGAAGCTTTCTTT. Translating it yields CASSPQGGGTEAFF.

This clonotype was detected many times. The V call is TRBV20-1, the J call TRBJ2-7; possibly TRBD1 or TRBD2 for D (5 bases each). Trimming left V 6 bases short and J 2 bases short, with 14 bases between. Germline V CDR1 and CDR2: DFQATT, SNEGSKA (reference sequence). The CDR3 spans 13 residues. This CDR3 reads CSAKGTAAYEQYV. The CDR3 bases are TGCAGTGCCAAAGGGACCGCAGCCTACGAGCAGTACGTC.

There are a few counts of this clonotype. The V and J genes are TRBV7-9 and TRBJ2-1; TRBD2 matches at 7 bases. With V trimmed by 8 bases and J by 10 bases, 14 bases remained unmatched. This CDR3 has 14 residues. Germline V gene sequence: CDR1 SEHNR, CDR2 FQNEAQ (reference sequence). CDR3 DNA sequence: TGTGCCAGCGACTCTAGCGGATTCCCCGGGGAGCAGTTCTTC. The encoded protein is CASDSSGFPGEQFF.

This clonotype has a count of ten or more. The chain is built from TRBV27 and TRBJ2-1; 7 nucleotides match TRBD2. V dropped 8 bases and J dropped 5; count of bases not matched to a gene: 12. CDR1 and CDR2 from the germline V gene are MNHEY and SMNVEV (reference sequence). This CDR3 contains 15 residues. CDR3 in amino acids: CASGELAEGDNEQFF. CDR3 coding DNA: TGTGCCAGCGGCGAGCTAGCGGAAGGGGACAATGAGCAGTTCTTC.

This clonotype has at least ten counts. The chain combines TRBV7-9 with TRBJ2-5; D not certain. This CDR3 comprises 14 residues. Per the germline V gene, CDR1 is SEHNR and CDR2 is FQNEAQ (reference sequence). V lost 1 base, J lost 1 base, and 7 bases lay in between. CDR3 bases: TGTGCCAGCAGCTTAGATCTACTCCAAGAGACCCAGTACTTC. It encodes CASSLDLLQETQYF.

The table lists this clonotype with many counts. The rearrangement uses TRBV7-9 and TRBJ2-2; a possible D gene is TRBD2 (6 bases). Trimming pared 2 bases from V and 3 bases from J, leaving 13 bases between. In germline, CDR1 is SEHNR, CDR2 FQNEAQ (reference sequence). This CDR3 comprises 16 residues. The CDR3 sequence is CASSLLASVDTGELFF. CDR3 nucleotide sequence: TGTGCCAGCAGCTTACTAGCGTCGGTAGACACCGGGGAGCTGTTTTTT.

This clonotype was seen at least ten times. The chain combines TRBV24-1 with TRBJ2-3, with 8 bases that match TRBD2. CDR3 size: 16 residues. The germline V gene encodes CDR1 KGHDR and CDR2 SFDVKD. The trim removed 1 base at V and 4 bases at J, leaving 6 bases unmatched. The CDR3 DNA reads as TGTGCCACCAGTGATTTCGTGGCGGGAGGCGCAGATACGCAGTATTTT. This codes for CATSDFVAGGADTQYF.

About this clonotype itself: This may be a read error: a much more frequent sequence differs by one nucleotide. V is TRBV15 and J is TRBJ2-5; D may be TRBD2 (6 bases). This CDR3 comprises 14 residues. Trimming stripped 2 bases from V and 7 bases from J, with 14 bases between. Germline V gene sequence: CDR1 LNHNV, CDR2 YYDKDF (reference sequence). The CDR3 coding sequence is TGTGCCACCAGCAGACCGGGACTGGGAGGGACCCAGTACTTC. Amino acid sequence: CATSRPGLGGTQYF.

In this sample, this clonotype turned up many times. The chain combines TRBV2 with TRBJ2-1, with 9 bases identical to TRBD2. The ends lost 4 bases at V and 0 bases at J; junction bases unmatched: 1. The CDR3 runs to 15 residues. CDR1 and CDR2 from the germline V gene are SNHLY and FYNNEI. CDR3 protein: CASSGSGSSYNEQFF. The CDR3 coding sequence is TGTGCCAGCAGTGGTAGCGGGAGCTCCTACAATGAGCAGTTCTTC.

This clonotype was seen ten or more times. V gene TRBV5-1 combines with J gene TRBJ2-3; TRBD2 matches 7 bases. Germline lookup yields CDR1 SGHRS and CDR2 YFSETQ. This CDR3 comprises 17 residues. J gave up 5 bases and V 0 bases, and 12 bases lay outside the gene matches. The CDR3 sequence: CASSLAGRGPTGDTQYF. The CDR3 coding sequence is TGCGCCAGCAGCTTGGCTGGGAGGGGCCCAACCGGAGATACGCAGTATTTT. The complete variable domain, with remaining parts taken from reference TRBV5-1 and TRBJ2-3, reads KAGVTQTPRYLIKTRGQQVTLSCSPISGHRSVSWYQQTPGQGLQFLFEYFSETQRNKGNFPGRFSGRQFSNSRSEMNVSTLELGDSALYLCASSLAGRGPTGDTQYFGPGTRLTVL.

The rearrangement links TRBV20-1 to TRBJ2-6; 9 bases line up with TRBD1. The germline gives CDR1 DFQATT, CDR2 SNEGSKA (reference sequence). Trimming took 7 bases from V and 1 from J; bases not matched to a gene: 8. CDR3 length: 16 amino acids. CDR3 nucleotides: TGCAGTGTTACAGGGGGCCCTACTTCTGGGGCCAACGTCCTGACTTTC. Protein sequence: CSVTGGPTSGANVLTF.

This clonotype was seen a handful of times. The V call is TRBV6-5, the J call TRBJ1-1, with a tentative D call TRBD1 (6 bases). Germline CDR1 and CDR2: MNHEY and SVGAGI. The CDR3 contains 15 residues. V shed 2 bases and J shed 4 bases, with 14 bases lying between them. The CDR3 reads CASSYPIGGATEAFF. CDR3 DNA sequence: TGTGCCAGCAGTTACCCGATCGGGGGGGCCACTGAAGCTTTCTTT.

This sequence joins TRBV5-1 and TRBJ2-1; TRBD1 might be the D (6 bases). V lost 0 bases, J lost 9 bases, and 19 bases lay in between. This CDR3 is built from 16 residues. Per the germline V gene, CDR1 is SGHRS and CDR2 is YFSETQ. The CDR3 protein is CASSLATGTVTLEQFF. CDR3 DNA sequence: TGCGCCAGCAGCTTGGCCACAGGGACCGTAACACTTGAGCAGTTCTTC.

This clonotype was recorded a few times. J is TRBJ1-5 and V is TRBV6-5; D unclear. Deletions cut 2 bases from V and 0 bases from J, with 14 bases between. This CDR3 is built from 17 residues. Germline assignment: CDR1 MNHEY and CDR2 SVGAGI. The CDR3 nucleotides read TGTGCCAGCAGTTACGCGAGGACCCCGTATAGCAATCAGCCCCAGCATTTT. Translation gives CASSYARTPYSNQPQHF.

This clonotype has ten or more counts. The rearrangement links TRBV7-9 to TRBJ2-7; D remains unclear. The CDR3 has 12 residues. The germline V gene has CDR1 SEHNR and CDR2 FQNEAQ (reference sequence). Trimming removed 4 bases at V and 3 bases at J, with 7 bases between. This chain's CDR3 is CASSSGIYEQYV. The CDR3 DNA is TGTGCCAGCAGCTCTGGGATCTACGAGCAGTACGTC.

V is TRBV7-2 and J is TRBJ2-5; D gene unclear. Germline values: CDR1 SGHTA, CDR2 FQGNSA. The CDR3 is made up of 15 amino acids. Between the trimmed V and J ends, which lost 5 bases and 4 bases, there was a span of 17 bases. CDR3 bases: TGTGCCAGCAGCAACCGGGTGAAGGAGCGAGAGACCCAGTACTTC. Encoded protein: CASSNRVKERETQYF.

The chain couples TRBV29-1 to TRBJ2-2, with 7 nucleotides matching TRBD2. The CDR3 loop spans 13 amino acids. V shed 7 bases, J shed 5 bases, and the junction held 7 bases outside the gene matches. Germline CDR1 SQVTM, CDR2 ANQGSEA. The CDR3 loop reads CSGERSGTGELFF. CDR3 bases: TGCAGCGGAGAACGTAGCGGGACCGGGGAGCTGTTTTTT.

In its sample, this clonotype was seen a few times. The chain links TRBV27 to TRBJ2-3; 14 bases are shared with TRBD2. The CDR3 has 17 residues. Germline CDR1 and CDR2: MNHEY and SMNVEV (reference sequence). The trim removed 5 bases at V and 2 bases at J, leaving 6 bases unmatched. The CDR3 reads CASSRTGLAGVTDTQYF. CDR3 in DNA: TGTGCCAGCAGTCGGACGGGACTAGCGGGGGTCACAGATACGCAGTATTTT.

This clonotype turned up a few times. The genes are TRBV28 and TRBJ2-3; D perhaps matches TRBD1 (6 bases). The CDR3 is made up of 13 amino acids. Germline V gene lookup returns CDR1 MDHEN and CDR2 SYDVKM. Trimming removed 9 bases from V and 4 bases from J, with 14 bases in between. CDR3 sequence (DNA): TGTGCCAGTCAAAACAGGGCTCCAGATACGCAGTATTTT. Its translation: CASQNRAPDTQYF.

This clonotype was seen ten or more times. The chain uses TRBV5-1 and TRBJ2-1; D is tentatively TRBD1 or TRBD2 (5 bases each). The V gene lost 0 bases and the J gene lost 8 bases, with 18 bases spanning the gap. The germline V gene encodes CDR1 SGHRS and CDR2 YFSETQ. The CDR3 runs 16 residues. CDR3 sequence (DNA): TGCGCCAGCAGCTTGGCCGTCGGGGCTAAGTTCCATGAGCAGTTCTTC. The encoded protein is CASSLAVGAKFHEQFF.

This clonotype appeared many times. The rearrangement joins TRBV7-2 to TRBJ2-1; D gene uncertain. The V and J ends lost 4 bases and 7 bases respectively, with 17 bases between them. From germline, CDR1 is SGHTA and CDR2 FQGNSA. The CDR3 loop spans 15 amino acids. CDR3 sequence: CASSSLVESVNEQFF. The CDR3 DNA sequence: TGTGCCAGCAGCTCTCTCGTGGAGTCAGTTAATGAGCAGTTCTTC.

This clonotype was detected many times. The rearrangement uses TRBV11-2 and TRBJ2-7; 10 nucleotides match TRBD2. This CDR3 comprises 19 residues. The V and J ends lost 5 bases and 4 bases, in that order; junction bases with no gene match: 20. Per germline, CDR1 SGHAT and CDR2 FQNNGV. The CDR3 DNA is TGTGCCAGCAGCACTCCACCGGGACTAGCGAACCCCCCCCTTTACGAGCAGTACTTC. It encodes CASSTPPGLANPPLYEQYF. The complete variable domain, with remaining parts taken from reference TRBV11-2 and TRBJ2-7, reads EAGVAQSPRYKIIEKRQSVAFWCNPISGHATLYWYQQILGQGPKLLIQFQNNGVVDDSQLPKDRFSAERLKGVDSTLKIQPAKLEDSAVYLCASSTPPGLANPPLYEQYFGPGTRLTVT.

This clonotype was counted between two and nine times. The chain is built from TRBV4-3 and TRBJ2-3; tentative D call: TRBD2 (6 bases). CDR3 length: 14 residues. Trimming removed 2 bases at V and 4 bases at J, with 10 bases between. Germline V gene lookup returns CDR1 LGHNA and CDR2 YSLEER. The CDR3: CASSQWTGADTQYF. DNA of the CDR3: TGCGCCAGCAGCCAATGGACGGGAGCAGATACGCAGTATTTT.